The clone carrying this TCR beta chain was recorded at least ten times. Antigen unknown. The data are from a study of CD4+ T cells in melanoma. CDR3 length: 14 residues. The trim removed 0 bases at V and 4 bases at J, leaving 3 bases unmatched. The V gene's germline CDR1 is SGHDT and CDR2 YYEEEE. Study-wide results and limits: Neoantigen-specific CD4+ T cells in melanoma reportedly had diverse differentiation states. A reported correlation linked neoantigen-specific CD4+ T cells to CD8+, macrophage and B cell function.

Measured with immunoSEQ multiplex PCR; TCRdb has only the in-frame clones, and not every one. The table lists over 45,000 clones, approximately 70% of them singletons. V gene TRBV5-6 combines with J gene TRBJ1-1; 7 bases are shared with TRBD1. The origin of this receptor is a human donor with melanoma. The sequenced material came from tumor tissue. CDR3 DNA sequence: TGTGCCAGCAGCTTGGGTACAGGGGCCACTGAAGCTTTCTTT. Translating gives CASSLGTGATEAFF.